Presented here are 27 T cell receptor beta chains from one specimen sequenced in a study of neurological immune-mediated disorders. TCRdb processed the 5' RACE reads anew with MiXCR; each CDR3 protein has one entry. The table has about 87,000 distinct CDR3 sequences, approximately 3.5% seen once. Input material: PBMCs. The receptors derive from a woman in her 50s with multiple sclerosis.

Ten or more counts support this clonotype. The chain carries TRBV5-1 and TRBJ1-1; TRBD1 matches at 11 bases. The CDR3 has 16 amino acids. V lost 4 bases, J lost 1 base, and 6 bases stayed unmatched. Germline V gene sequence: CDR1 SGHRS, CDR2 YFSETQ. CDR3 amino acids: CASSNRDRGANTEAFF. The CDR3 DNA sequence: TGCGCCAGCAGCAACCGGGACAGGGGGGCGAACACTGAAGCTTTCTTT.

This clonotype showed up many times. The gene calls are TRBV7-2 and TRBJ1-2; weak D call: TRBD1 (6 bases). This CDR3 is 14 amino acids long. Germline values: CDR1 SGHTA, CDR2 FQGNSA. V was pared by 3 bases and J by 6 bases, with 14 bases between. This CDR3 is CASSFGGRGNGYTF. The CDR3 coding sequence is TGTGCCAGCAGCTTTGGCGGCAGGGGAAATGGCTACACCTTC. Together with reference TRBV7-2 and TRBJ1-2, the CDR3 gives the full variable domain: GAGVSQSPSNKVTEKGKDVELRCDPISGHTALYWYRQSLGQGLEFLIYFQGNSAPDKSGLPSDRFSAERTGGSVSTLTIQRTQQEDSAVYLCASSFGGRGNGYTFGSGTRLTVV.

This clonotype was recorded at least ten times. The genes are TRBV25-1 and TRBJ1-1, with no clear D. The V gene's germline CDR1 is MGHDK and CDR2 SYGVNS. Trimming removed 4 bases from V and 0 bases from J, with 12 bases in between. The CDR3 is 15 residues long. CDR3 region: CASSGARSLNTEAFF. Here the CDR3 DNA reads TGTGCCAGCAGTGGAGCCCGGTCTTTGAACACTGAAGCTTTCTTT.

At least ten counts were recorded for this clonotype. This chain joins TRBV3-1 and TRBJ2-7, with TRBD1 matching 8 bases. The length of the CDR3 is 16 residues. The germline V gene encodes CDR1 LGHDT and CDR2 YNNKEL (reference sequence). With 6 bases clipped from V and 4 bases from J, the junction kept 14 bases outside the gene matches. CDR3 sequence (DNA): TGTGCCAGCAGTCGGTCTTCGACAGGGGTTATTTACGAGCAGTACTTC. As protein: CASSRSSTGVIYEQYF.

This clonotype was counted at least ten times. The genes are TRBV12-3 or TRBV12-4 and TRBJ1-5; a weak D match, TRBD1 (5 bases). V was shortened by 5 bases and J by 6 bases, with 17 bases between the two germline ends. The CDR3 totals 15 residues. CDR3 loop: CASSTGAARGQPQHF. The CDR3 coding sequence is TGTGCCAGCAGTACCGGGGCCGCCCGAGGTCAGCCCCAGCATTTT.

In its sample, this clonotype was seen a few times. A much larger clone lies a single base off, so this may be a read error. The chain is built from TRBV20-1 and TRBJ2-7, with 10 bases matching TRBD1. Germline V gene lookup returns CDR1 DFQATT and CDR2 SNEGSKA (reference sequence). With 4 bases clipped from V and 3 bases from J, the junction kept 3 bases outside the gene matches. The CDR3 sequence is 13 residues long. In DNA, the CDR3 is TGCAGTGCTAACCGGGACAGGGGCTACGAGCAGTACTTC. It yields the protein CSANRDRGYEQYF.

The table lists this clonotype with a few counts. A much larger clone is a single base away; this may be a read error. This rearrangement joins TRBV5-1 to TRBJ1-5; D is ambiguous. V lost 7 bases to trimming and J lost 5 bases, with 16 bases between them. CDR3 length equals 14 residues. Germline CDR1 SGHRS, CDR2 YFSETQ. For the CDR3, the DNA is TGCGCCAGCTACCAGGACGGGAGGGATCAGCCCCAGCATTTT. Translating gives CASYQDGRDQPQHF.

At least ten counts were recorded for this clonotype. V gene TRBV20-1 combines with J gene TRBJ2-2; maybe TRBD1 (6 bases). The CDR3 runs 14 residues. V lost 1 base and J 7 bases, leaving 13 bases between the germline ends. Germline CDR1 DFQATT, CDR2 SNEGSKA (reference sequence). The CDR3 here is CSARAHQGFGELFF. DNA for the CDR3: TGCAGTGCTAGAGCCCATCAGGGGTTCGGGGAGCTGTTTTTT.

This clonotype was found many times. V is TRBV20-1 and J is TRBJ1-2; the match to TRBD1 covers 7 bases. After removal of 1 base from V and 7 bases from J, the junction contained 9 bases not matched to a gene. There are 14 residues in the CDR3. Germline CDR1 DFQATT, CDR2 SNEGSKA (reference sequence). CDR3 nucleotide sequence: TGCAGTGCTAGAGCTCGTCCAGGGGGTAGTGGCTACACCTTC. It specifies CSARARPGGSGYTF.

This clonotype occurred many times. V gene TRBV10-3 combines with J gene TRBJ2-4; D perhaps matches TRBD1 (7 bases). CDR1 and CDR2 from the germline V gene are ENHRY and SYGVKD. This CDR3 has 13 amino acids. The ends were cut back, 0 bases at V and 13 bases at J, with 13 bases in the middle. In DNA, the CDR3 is TGTGCCATCAGTGAGTCGACAGGGACTTTGCAGTACTTC. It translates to CAISESTGTLQYF.

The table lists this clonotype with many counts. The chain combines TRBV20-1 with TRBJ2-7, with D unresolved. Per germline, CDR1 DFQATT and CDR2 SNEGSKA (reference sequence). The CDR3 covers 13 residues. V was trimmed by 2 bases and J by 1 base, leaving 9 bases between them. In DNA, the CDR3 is TGCAGTGCTAGACCGGAGACGTCCTACGAGCAGTACTTC. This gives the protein CSARPETSYEQYF.

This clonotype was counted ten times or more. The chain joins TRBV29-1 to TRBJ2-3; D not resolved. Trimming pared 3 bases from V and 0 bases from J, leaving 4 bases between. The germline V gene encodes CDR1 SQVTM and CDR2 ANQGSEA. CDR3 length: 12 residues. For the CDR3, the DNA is TGCAGCGTTGATTACAGCACAGATACGCAGTATTTT. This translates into CSVDYSTDTQYF.

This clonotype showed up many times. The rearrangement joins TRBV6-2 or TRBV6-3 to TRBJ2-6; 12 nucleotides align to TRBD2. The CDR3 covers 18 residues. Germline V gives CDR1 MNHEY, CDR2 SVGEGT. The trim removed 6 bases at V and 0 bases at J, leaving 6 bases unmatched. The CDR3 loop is CASSLLAGGVSGANVLTF. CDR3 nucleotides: TGTGCCAGCAGCCTCCTAGCGGGGGGGGTCTCTGGGGCCAACGTCCTGACTTTC.

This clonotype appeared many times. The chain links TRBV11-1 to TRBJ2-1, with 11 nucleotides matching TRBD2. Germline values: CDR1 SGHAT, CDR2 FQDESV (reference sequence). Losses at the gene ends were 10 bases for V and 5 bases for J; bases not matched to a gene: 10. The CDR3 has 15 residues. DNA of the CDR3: TGTGCCACCAAGACTAGCGGGGCGCTCAACAATGAGCAGTTCTTC. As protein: CATKTSGALNNEQFF.

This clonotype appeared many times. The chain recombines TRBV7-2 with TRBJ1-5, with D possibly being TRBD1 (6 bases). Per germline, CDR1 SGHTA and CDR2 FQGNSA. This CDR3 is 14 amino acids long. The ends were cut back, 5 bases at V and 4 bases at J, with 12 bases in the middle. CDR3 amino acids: CASSPQQGNQPQHF. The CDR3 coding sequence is TGTGCCAGCAGCCCCCAACAGGGTAATCAGCCCCAGCATTTT.

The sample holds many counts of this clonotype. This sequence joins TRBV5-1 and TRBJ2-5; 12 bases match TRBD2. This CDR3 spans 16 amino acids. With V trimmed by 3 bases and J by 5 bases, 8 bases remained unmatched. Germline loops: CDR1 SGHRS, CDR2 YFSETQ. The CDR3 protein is CASSWKLAGGSETQYF. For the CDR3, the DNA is TGCGCCAGCAGCTGGAAACTAGCGGGGGGTTCTGAGACCCAGTACTTC. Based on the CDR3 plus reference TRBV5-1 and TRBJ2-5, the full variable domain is KAGVTQTPRYLIKTRGQQVTLSCSPISGHRSVSWYQQTPGQGLQFLFEYFSETQRNKGNFPGRFSGRQFSNSRSEMNVSTLELGDSALYLCASSWKLAGGSETQYFGPGTRLLVL.

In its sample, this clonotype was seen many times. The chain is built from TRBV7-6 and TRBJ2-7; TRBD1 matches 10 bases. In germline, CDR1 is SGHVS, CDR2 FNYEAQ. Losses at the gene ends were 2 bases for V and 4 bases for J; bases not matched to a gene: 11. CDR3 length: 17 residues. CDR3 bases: TGTGCCAGCAGCTTATTGTACGGGACAGGGGAAGGGTACGAGCAGTACTTC. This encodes CASSLLYGTGEGYEQYF.

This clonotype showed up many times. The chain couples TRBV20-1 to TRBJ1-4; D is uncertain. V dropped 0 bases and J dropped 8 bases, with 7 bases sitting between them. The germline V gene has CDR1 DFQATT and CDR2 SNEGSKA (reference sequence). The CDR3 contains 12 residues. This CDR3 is CSARDLKEKLFF. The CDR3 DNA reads TGCAGTGCTAGAGATTTAAAAGAAAAACTGTTTTTT.

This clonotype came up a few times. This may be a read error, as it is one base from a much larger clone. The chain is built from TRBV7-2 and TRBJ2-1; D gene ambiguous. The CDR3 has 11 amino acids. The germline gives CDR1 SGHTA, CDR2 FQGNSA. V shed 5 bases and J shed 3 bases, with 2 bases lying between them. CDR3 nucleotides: TGTGCCAGCAGCCACTACAATGAGCAGTTCTTC. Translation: CASSHYNEQFF.

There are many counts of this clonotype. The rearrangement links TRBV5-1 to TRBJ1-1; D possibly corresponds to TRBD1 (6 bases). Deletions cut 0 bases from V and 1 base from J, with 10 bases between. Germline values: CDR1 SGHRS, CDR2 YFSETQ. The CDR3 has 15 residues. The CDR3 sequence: CASSLEAGANTEAFF. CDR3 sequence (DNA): TGCGCCAGCAGCTTGGAGGCAGGGGCGAACACTGAAGCTTTCTTT.

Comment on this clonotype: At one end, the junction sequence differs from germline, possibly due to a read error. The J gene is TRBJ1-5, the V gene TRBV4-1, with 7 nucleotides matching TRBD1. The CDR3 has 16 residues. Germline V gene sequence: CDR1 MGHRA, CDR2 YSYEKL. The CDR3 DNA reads TGCGCCAGCAGCCAAGCCCAGGACAGGATTAATCGGCCCCAGAATTTT. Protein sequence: CASSQAQDRINRPQNF.

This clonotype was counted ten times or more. CDR3 coding DNA: TGCAGTGCTAGAGATATATTTAACGAAGCTTTCTTT. Encoded protein: CSARDIFNEAFF. The V gene is TRBV20-1, the J gene TRBJ1-1; D remains unclear. The CDR3 runs 12 residues. V was trimmed by 0 bases and J by 8 bases, leaving 10 bases between them. CDR1 and CDR2 (germline): DFQATT, SNEGSKA (reference sequence).

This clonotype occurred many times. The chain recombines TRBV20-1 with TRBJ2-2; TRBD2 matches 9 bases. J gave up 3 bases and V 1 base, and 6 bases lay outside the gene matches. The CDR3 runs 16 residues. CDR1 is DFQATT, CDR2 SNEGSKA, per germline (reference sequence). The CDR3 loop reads CSARVASGAHTGELFF. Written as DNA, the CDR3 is TGCAGTGCTAGAGTGGCTAGCGGGGCACACACCGGGGAGCTGTTTTTT.

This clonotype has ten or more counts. CDR3 in DNA: TGCAGTGCTAAGCCGCTCTTAAGAAATGAGCAGTTCTTC. The encoded protein is CSAKPLLRNEQFF. The V call is TRBV20-1, the J call TRBJ2-1; D ambiguous. The CDR3 has 13 residues. Germline V CDR1 and CDR2: DFQATT, SNEGSKA (reference sequence). V was cut by 4 bases and J by 7 bases, with 14 bases left in between.

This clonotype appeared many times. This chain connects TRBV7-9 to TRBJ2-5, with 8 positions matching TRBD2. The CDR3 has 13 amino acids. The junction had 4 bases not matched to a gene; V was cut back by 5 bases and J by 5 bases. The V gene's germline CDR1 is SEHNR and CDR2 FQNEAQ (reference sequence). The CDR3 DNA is TGTGCCAGCAGCCCGGGGGGGCGGGAGACCCAGTACTTC. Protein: CASSPGGRETQYF.

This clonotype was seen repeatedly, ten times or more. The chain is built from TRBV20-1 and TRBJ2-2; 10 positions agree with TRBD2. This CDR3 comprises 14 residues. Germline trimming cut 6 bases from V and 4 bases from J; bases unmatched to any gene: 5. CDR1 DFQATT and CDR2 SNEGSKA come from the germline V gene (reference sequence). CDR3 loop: CSARSGGSTGELFF. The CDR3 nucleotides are TGCAGTGCCCGTAGCGGGGGGAGCACCGGGGAGCTGTTTTTT.

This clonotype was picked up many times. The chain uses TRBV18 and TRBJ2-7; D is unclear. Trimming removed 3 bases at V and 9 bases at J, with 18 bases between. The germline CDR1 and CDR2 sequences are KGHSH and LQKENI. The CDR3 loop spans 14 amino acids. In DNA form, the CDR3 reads TGTGCCAGCTCACCCTCCGGGCCGCAAGGCGGGCAGTACTTC. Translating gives CASSPSGPQGGQYF. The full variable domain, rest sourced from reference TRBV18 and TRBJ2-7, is NAGVMQNPRHLVRRRGQEARLRCSPMKGHSHVYWYRQLPEEGLKFMVYLQKENIIDESGMPKERFSAEFPKEGPSILRIQQVVRGDSAAYFCASSPSGPQGGQYFGPGTRLTVT.